This TCR beta chain was recorded in a study of technical replicates of blood from a few donors. Between the trimmed V and J ends, which lost 4 bases and 3 bases, there was a span of 11 bases. The CDR3 spans 13 residues. Germline assignment: CDR1 SGHDT and CDR2 YYEEEE. TCRdb's table, derived via immunoSEQ multiplex PCR, lists solely in-frame clones and lacks some. The sample shows some 80,000 clones, 93% of them seen only once. This chain links TRBV5-6 with TRBJ2-7; a possible D gene is TRBD2 (5 bases). The TCR was taken from a human donor in good health. The sample was T cells isolated from PBMCs. DNA of the CDR3: TGTGCCAGCAGCCCAATGGCGGGCTACGAGCAGTACTTC. Translating gives CASSPMAGYEQYF. Combining the CDR3 with reference TRBV5-6 and TRBJ2-7 gives the whole variable domain DAGVTQSPTHLIKTRGQQVTLRCSPKSGHDTVSWYQQALGQGPQFIFQYYEEEERQRGNFPDRFSGHQFPNYSSELNVNALLLGDSALYLCASSPMAGYEQYFGPGTRLTVT.